The rows below give T cell receptor beta chains drawn from one sample of a study of human CD4 T cells and Enterobacteriaceae. Clones were read by immunoSEQ multiplex PCR, and TCRdb kept only the in-frame ones, dropping some. Here the sample spans some 800 clones, under 55% being singletons. The sequencing input was bacteria-reactive CD4+ T cells grown in culture. These receptors were taken from a human donor in good health. The CDR3 runs from the conserved cysteine through the conserved F or W. The D gene is left open where the match is weak. Clone size, where shown, is once, few, many, or a class for clones that have expanded.

J	size	V	D	CDR3	DNA
TRBJ2-2	NA	TRBV10-2	NA	CASSDGNTGELFF	TGCGCCAGCAGTGACGGGAACACCGGGGAGCTGTTTTTT
TRBJ2-1	NA	TRBV13	TRBD2	CASSPVLAGGGYEQFF	TGTGCCAGCAGCCCTGTACTAGCGGGGGGTGGGTATGAGCAGTTCTTC
TRBJ2-1	NA	TRBV5-8	TRBD1	CASSSGTGNNEQFF	TGTGCCAGCAGCTCCGGGACAGGGAACAATGAGCAGTTCTTC
TRBJ2-3	NA	TRBV7-2	TRBD2	CASSLVSGTSGTNTQYF	TGTGCCAGCAGCTTAGTGTCCGGTACTAGCGGCACAAATACGCAGTATTTT
TRBJ2-7	NA	TRBV6-5	NA	CASSYVAVPYEQYF	TGTGCCAGCAGTTACGTGGCGGTCCCCTACGAGCAGTACTTC
TRBJ2-5	NA	TRBV12-5	TRBD2	CASGREIRETQYF	TGTGCTAGTGGGCGGGAGATTCGGGAGACCCAGTACTTC
TRBJ2-2	NA	TRBV6-5	NA	CASSFRTPAGELFF	TGTGCCAGCAGTTTCCGGACGCCGGCCGGGGAGCTGTTTTTT
TRBJ1-4	NA	TRBV6-6	NA	CASSYPTWTDHF	TGTGCCAGCAGTTACCCCACTTGGACGGATCATTTT
TRBJ2-1	NA	TRBV20-1	NA	CSATLNNEQFF	TGCAGTGCTACCCTTAACAATGAGCAGTTCTTC
TRBJ2-7	NA	TRBV5-8	TRBD1	CASSSGQGDFYEQYF	TGTGCCAGCAGTTCCGGACAGGGGGACTTCTACGAGCAGTACTTC
TRBJ1-5	NA	TRBV5-7	NA	CASSLYQNTYPSTQHF	TGTGCCAGCAGCTTGTATCAGAATACTTACCCATCTACCCAGCATTTT
TRBJ2-3	NA	TRBV5-1	TRBD2	CASTRLAGEDTQYF	TGCGCCAGCACCCGACTAGCGGGAGAAGATACGCAGTATTTT
TRBJ2-7	NA	TRBV11-1	NA	CASSLGSDQGYEQYF	TGTGCCAGCAGCTTAGGATCGGACCAAGGCTACGAGCAGTACTTC
TRBJ2-1	NA	TRBV5-8	NA	CATHKPGPSSYNEQFF	TGTGCCACCCACAAGCCGGGCCCCAGCTCCTACAATGAGCAGTTCTTC
TRBJ2-7	NA	TRBV6-5	TRBD2	CASSRSSGSSYEQYF	TGTGCCAGCAGCCGATCTAGCGGGAGTTCCTACGAGCAGTACTTC
TRBJ2-2	hyperexpanded	TRBV27	NA	CASATPNTGELFF	TGTGCCAGCGCCACCCCGAACACCGGGGAGCTGTTTTTT
TRBJ2-3	NA	TRBV10-1	NA	CASSDLGLAREETSTDTQYF	TGCGCCAGCAGTGACCTGGGCCTAGCGCGAGAGGAGACTAGCACAGATACGCAGTATTTT
TRBJ2-1	few	TRBV5-4	NA	CASSWDPSYNEQFF	TGTGCCAGCAGCTGGGACCCCTCCTACAATGAGCAGTTCTTC
TRBJ1-2	NA	TRBV9	NA	CASSVEEIGGYGYTF	TGTGCCAGCAGCGTAGAAGAGATCGGAGGCTATGGCTACACCTTC
TRBJ2-5	medium-sized	TRBV10-2	TRBD2	CASTGGGSQETQYF	TGCGCCAGCACCGGCGGGGGGTCCCAAGAGACCCAGTACTTC
TRBJ1-1	medium-sized	TRBV5-1	TRBD1	CASSSGQGEAFF	TGCGCCAGCAGCTCCGGACAGGGAGAAGCTTTCTTT
TRBJ1-5	NA	TRBV7-2	TRBD1	CASSATTGMRIQPQHF	TGTGCCAGCAGCGCCACGACAGGGATGAGGATTCAGCCCCAGCATTTT
TRBJ2-3	few	TRBV13	NA	CASSPRPNTDTQYF	TGTGCCAGCAGCCCCCGTCCTAACACAGATACGCAGTATTTT
TRBJ2-2	once	TRBV6-6	NA	CASATPNTGELFF	TGTGCCAGCGCCACCCCGAACACCGGGGAGCTGTTTTTT
TRBJ1-1	few	TRBV6-4	NA	CASPITGTLRWEAFF	TGTGCCAGCCCTATTACCGGGACACTCAGGTGGGAAGCTTTCTTT
TRBJ2-5	NA	TRBV5-1	TRBD1	CASSLGGGAIQETQYF	TGCGCCAGCAGCTTGGGAGGGGGCGCAATCCAAGAGACCCAGTACTTC
TRBJ2-5	few	TRBV11-3	TRBD2	CASSSIGGTPRETQYF	TGTGCCAGCAGCTCAATCGGGGGGACTCCCCGGGAGACCCAGTACTTC
TRBJ2-3	NA	TRBV7-9	NA	CASSAAGTTDTQYF	TGTGCCAGCAGCGCCGCCGGGACCACAGATACGCAGTATTTT
TRBJ2-3	NA	TRBV2	NA	CASSQDLGTDTQYF	TGTGCCAGCAGTCAGGACCTCGGCACAGATACGCAGTATTTT